This T cell receptor beta chain was documented in a study of blood T cell repertoires in COVID-19. Sequenced by immunoSEQ multiplex PCR; TCRdb stores in-frame clones only, minus some. The table shows over 35,000 clones, with 88% occurring only once. CDR3 size: 13 residues. Germline V CDR1 and CDR2: MNHEY, SMNVEV (reference sequence). Trimming shortened V by 5 bases and J by 3 bases, and 10 bases separated the two germline ends. This clone was found a few times. The chain employs TRBV27 and TRBJ1-1; a possible D gene is TRBD1 (6 bases). This TCR came from a human donor in a cohort sampled during active COVID-19. The sequenced material came from peripheral blood. CDR3 in amino acids: CASSMGAYTEAFF. CDR3 DNA: TGTGCCAGCAGTATGGGGGCCTACACTGAAGCTTTCTTT.